This T cell receptor (beta chain) appears in the sequencing data of a study of cytomegalovirus exposure and HLA in healthy donors. Across the study: Most donors, more than 80% of a few hundred genotyped, fell in the Caucasian-associated ancestry cluster.

Study-wide results and limits: It was reported that the classifier diagnosed cytomegalovirus status with high specificity and sensitivity in both the original and validation cohorts. Certain indistinguishable V segments, among them TRBV6-2 and TRBV6-3, were excluded. Equally common other TCR beta chains were less clonally expanded than HLA-associated ones, a later analysis found.

As for this clone: Its antigen is currently unknown.

The primer mix had 60 Vbeta and 13 Jbeta primers. The data were produced by immunoSEQ multiplex PCR, yet TCRdb's version contains in-frame clones alone and is incomplete. Here the sample spans about 18,000 clones, 84% being singletons. Trimming took 4 bases from V and 1 from J, leaving 11 bases between them. This CDR3 is 14 amino acids long. Germline V gene sequence: CDR1 SGHDT, CDR2 YYEEEE. The sequence derives from a human donor in good health. The chain employs TRBV5-6 and TRBJ1-2, with D unresolved. Sequencing was done on a sample of PBMCs. The CDR3 DNA reads as TGTGCCAGCAGCCCCCTACAGATTAACTATGGCTACACCTTC. This codes for CASSPLQINYGYTF.